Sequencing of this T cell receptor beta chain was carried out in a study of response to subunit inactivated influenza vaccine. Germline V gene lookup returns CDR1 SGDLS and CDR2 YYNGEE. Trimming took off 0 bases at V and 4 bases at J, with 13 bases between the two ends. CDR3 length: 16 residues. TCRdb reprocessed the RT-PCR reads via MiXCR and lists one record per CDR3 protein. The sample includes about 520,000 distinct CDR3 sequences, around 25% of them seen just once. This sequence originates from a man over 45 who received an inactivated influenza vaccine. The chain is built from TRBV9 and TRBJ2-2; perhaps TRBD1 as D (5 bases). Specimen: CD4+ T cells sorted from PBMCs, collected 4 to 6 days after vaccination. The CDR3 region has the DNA TGTGCCAGCAGCGTAGGCAGGGTCTTGGTCACCGGGGAGCTGTTTTTT. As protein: CASSVGRVLVTGELFF.